This note documents a single T cell receptor beta chain sequence. Antigen unknown. A second roughly 7 to 12 cycle PCR used barcoded and J-beta primers. TCRdb recomputed calls from the 5' RACE reads with MiXCR, one row per CDR3 protein. The sample carries under 2,000,000 distinct CDR3 sequences, around 50% recorded once. Trimming took 5 bases from V and 6 from J, leaving 20 bases between them. The germline CDR1 and CDR2 sequences are SGHVS and FQNEAQ. This CDR3 is built from 15 residues. The sample originates from a study of blood T cells in healthy people across ages. Study results and limitations: Estimates of diversity drawn from one million T cells were considered underestimates.

Sequencing was done on a sample of blood. This TCR was sampled from a woman aged 40 to 49 in good health. The chain couples TRBV7-8 to TRBJ2-7; perhaps TRBD2 as D (7 bases). The CDR3 bases are TGTGCCAGCAGCATTGCAGGCCCGGGGGGCGTCGAGCAGTACTTC. Protein product: CASSIAGPGGVEQYF.